The 26 T cell receptor beta chains below were found in one sample sequenced in a study of shared clonotypes between healthy human individuals. Clones were read by immunoSEQ multiplex PCR, and TCRdb kept only the in-frame ones, dropping some. The data show roughly 500,000 clones, around 96% seen once. Sequencing used naive CD4+ T cells sorted from blood. Subset of the sample: CD45RA+ positively selected. The receptors stem from a woman aged 25 to 45 in good health.

The CDR3 DNA sequence: TGTGCCAGCAGCCGAGGGACTAGCGGGATCACCGGGGAGCTGTTTTTT. Its translation is CASSRGTSGITGELFF. The rearrangement joins TRBV5-8 to TRBJ2-2; TRBD2 matches 13 bases. Trimming removed 4 bases from V and 4 bases from J; junction bases left unmatched: 4. Germline V lookup: CDR1 SGHTS, CDR2 YDEGEE. The CDR3 contains 16 residues.

V gene TRBV10-1 combines with J gene TRBJ2-5; D may match TRBD1 or TRBD2 (5 bases each). The assigned J gene may be wrong: the sequence end matches TRBJ2-7 better. There are 11 residues in the CDR3. CDR1 and CDR2 (germline): WNHNN, SYGVQD (reference sequence). The CDR3 DNA is TGCGCCAGCAGTGTGGGGGACGAGCAGTACTTC. This translates into CASSVGDEQYF.

This clone appeared a single time. The chain couples TRBV28 to TRBJ1-2; no definite D call. Between the trimmed V and J ends, which lost 5 bases and 7 bases, there was a span of 11 bases. Germline V gene sequence: CDR1 MDHEN, CDR2 SYDVKM. The CDR3 runs 12 residues. This chain's CDR3 is CASSRSSGGYTF. The CDR3 coding sequence is TGTGCCAGCAGTCGCTCTTCTGGTGGCTACACCTTC.

The chain joins TRBV27 to TRBJ2-1; D unclear. The CDR3 consists of 15 residues. Germline V gives CDR1 MNHEY, CDR2 SMNVEV (reference sequence). V dropped 6 bases and J dropped 0 bases, with 12 bases sitting between them. CDR3 DNA: TGTGCCAGCAGGATTCAATGGAGCTCCTACAATGAGCAGTTCTTC. It specifies CASRIQWSSYNEQFF.

The chain links TRBV9 to TRBJ2-2; TRBD2 is a possible D gene (5 bases). Trimming took 6 bases from V and 0 from J, leaving 9 bases between them. Germline CDR1 SGDLS, CDR2 YYNGEE. The CDR3 spans 14 residues. The CDR3 here is CASKRAANTGELFF. The CDR3, as DNA: TGTGCCAGCAAGAGGGCAGCGAACACCGGGGAGCTGTTTTTT.

The chain joins TRBV29-1 to TRBJ2-7, with 7 bases lining up with TRBD1. Trimming removed 4 bases from V and 3 bases from J; junction bases left unmatched: 9. Germline CDR1 and CDR2: SQVTM and ANQGSEA. CDR3 size: 14 residues. CDR3 loop: CSVGGTDRYYEQYF. In nucleotides, the CDR3 is TGCAGCGTTGGAGGGACAGATCGATACTACGAGCAGTACTTC.

The V gene is TRBV10-3, the J gene TRBJ2-3; 8 nucleotides align to TRBD2. Germline assignment: CDR1 ENHRY and CDR2 SYGVKD. The CDR3 runs 12 residues. V lost 11 bases and J lost 0; bases outside the gene matches: 1. CDR3 residues: CAASGSTDTQYF. CDR3 nucleotides: TGTGCCGCTAGCGGGAGCACAGATACGCAGTATTTT.

The chain joins TRBV11-2 to TRBJ2-5, with 8 bases aligning to TRBD1. TRBJ2-7 explains the end of the DNA better; the J call may be wrong. The V gene's germline CDR1 is SGHAT and CDR2 FQNNGV. The CDR3 loop spans 15 amino acids. CDR3 DNA sequence: TGTGCCAGCAGCCCCCGGACAGGGCACTCCTACGAGCAGTACTTC. This translates into CASSPRTGHSYEQYF.

This clone was counted between two and nine times. The gene calls are TRBV7-6 and TRBJ2-7; D is uncertain. The CDR3 is made up of 13 amino acids. Per the germline V gene, CDR1 is SGHVS and CDR2 is FNYEAQ. Trimming cost V 5 bases and J 6 bases, with 14 bases left between them. This chain's CDR3 is CASSPLGLLEQYF. DNA of the CDR3: TGTGCCAGCAGCCCGCTTGGGCTGCTCGAGCAGTACTTC.

This clone appeared a single time. The chain carries TRBV9 and TRBJ2-3, with D possibly matching TRBD2 (5 bases). The V gene's germline CDR1 is SGDLS and CDR2 YYNGEE. The CDR3 has 15 amino acids. V was trimmed by 0 bases and J by 1 base, leaving 9 bases between them. The CDR3 DNA reads TGTGCCAGCAGCGTAGCTTTTAGCGGCACAGATACGCAGTATTTT. It yields the protein CASSVAFSGTDTQYF. The full variable domain, in which reference TRBV9 and TRBJ2-3 provide the parts outside the CDR3, is DSGVTQTPKHLITATGQRVTLRCSPRSGDLSVYWYQQSLDQGLQFLIQYYNGEERAKGNILERFSAQQFPDLHSELNLSSLELGDSALYFCASSVAFSGTDTQYFGPGTRLTVL.

This clone was detected once. The chain uses TRBV11-2 and TRBJ2-5; D uncertain. The V and J ends lost 0 bases and 4 bases respectively, with 3 bases between them. The CDR3 sequence is 12 residues long. CDR1 and CDR2 (germline): SGHAT, FQNNGV. This CDR3 reads CASSLDRETQYF. DNA for the CDR3: TGTGCCAGCAGCTTAGATCGAGAGACCCAGTACTTC.

This chain connects TRBV7-2 to TRBJ2-4, with D possibly called TRBD1 or TRBD2 (5 bases each). CDR1 is SGHTA, CDR2 FQGNSA, per germline. The CDR3 sequence is 15 residues long. The V and J ends lost 1 base and 2 bases respectively, with 9 bases between them. DNA for the CDR3: TGTGCCAGCAGCTTAGTTCGGGGCACCAAAAACATTCAGTACTTC. Translation gives CASSLVRGTKNIQYF.

The chain is built from TRBV7-9 and TRBJ2-1, with 8 bases matching TRBD1. The junction had 4 bases not matched to a gene; V was cut back by 1 base and J by 5 bases. Germline CDR1 and CDR2: SEHNR and FQNEAQ (reference sequence). This CDR3 has 15 amino acids. CDR3 in DNA: TGTGCCAGCAGCTTAGGACAGGGGCCAGACAATGAGCAGTTCTTC. Its protein product is CASSLGQGPDNEQFF.

This chain links TRBV28 with TRBJ1-2; D not resolved. Germline V lookup: CDR1 MDHEN, CDR2 SYDVKM. Trimming removed 7 bases at V and 8 bases at J, with 14 bases between. The CDR3 contains 12 residues. The CDR3 DNA reads TGTGCCAGCACACGGACTTCTGGGGGCTACACCTTC. It encodes CASTRTSGGYTF.

The rearrangement links TRBV11-2 to TRBJ2-7; TRBD2 is a possible D gene (6 bases). The CDR3 runs 14 residues. Trimming took off 5 bases at V and 5 bases at J, with 16 bases between the two ends. Germline CDR1 is SGHAT and CDR2 is FQNNGV. The CDR3 loop reads CASSQFGLLNEQYF. The CDR3 DNA sequence: TGTGCCAGCAGCCAATTCGGACTACTTAACGAGCAGTACTTC.

This sequence joins TRBV19 and TRBJ2-3; TRBD2 aligns across 7 bases. J lost 3 bases, V lost 1 base, and 13 bases had no gene match. CDR3 length equals 18 residues. CDR1 and CDR2 from the germline V gene are LNHDA and SQIVND (reference sequence). The CDR3 DNA follows: TGTGCCAGTAGTATAGCTTCTTGGGCGGGAGCCGGGACAGATACGCAGTATTTT. This translates into CASSIASWAGAGTDTQYF.

This chain connects TRBV4-1 to TRBJ2-4, with D hard to call. Germline V lookup: CDR1 MGHRA, CDR2 YSYEKL. V lost 1 base and J lost 0, with 16 bases in between. CDR3 size: 18 residues. DNA of the CDR3: TGCGCCAGCAGCCAAGGCTCCGTTCTAGGACGAGCCAAAAACATTCAGTACTTC. It codes for CASSQGSVLGRAKNIQYF.

The chain carries TRBV6-4 and TRBJ2-7; D not resolved. From germline, CDR1 is MRHNA and CDR2 SNTAGT. V was cut by 7 bases and J by 3 bases, with 13 bases left in between. The CDR3 runs 13 residues. The CDR3 DNA reads as TGTGCCAGCAACGAGGACCGATTCTACGAGCAGTACTTC. Translation gives CASNEDRFYEQYF.

The chain carries TRBV6-1 and TRBJ1-5; D gene unclear. The CDR3 runs 12 residues. In germline, CDR1 is MNHNS, CDR2 SASEGT. Trimming removed 7 bases at V and 5 bases at J, with 9 bases between. Here the CDR3 reads CASTVWDQPQHF. DNA for the CDR3: TGTGCCAGCACCGTCTGGGATCAGCCCCAGCATTTT.

The chain couples TRBV2 to TRBJ1-1; D is undetermined. The CDR3 sequence is 14 residues long. The germline V gene has CDR1 SNHLY and CDR2 FYNNEI. V was pared by 7 bases and J by 0 bases, with 12 bases between. CDR3 amino acids: CASTENSMNTEAFF. The CDR3 DNA follows: TGTGCCAGCACAGAAAATTCTATGAACACTGAAGCTTTCTTT.

CDR3 DNA: TGCGCCAGCAGCTGGGGACAGGGGGCAGGCTATGGCTACACCTTC. Translation gives CASSWGQGAGYGYTF. This chain links TRBV5-1 with TRBJ1-2, with 12 bases identical to TRBD1. This CDR3 region has 15 residues. V shed 3 bases, J shed 4 bases, and the junction held 4 bases outside the gene matches. In germline, CDR1 is SGHRS, CDR2 YFSETQ.

This rearrangement joins TRBV5-8 to TRBJ1-5; D is ambiguous. V was shortened by 4 bases and J by 9 bases, with 14 bases between the two germline ends. The V gene's germline CDR1 is SGHTS and CDR2 YDEGEE. The CDR3 has 13 amino acids. The CDR3 sequence is CASSDRRDGPQHF. CDR3 sequence (DNA): TGTGCCAGCAGCGATCGACGGGATGGGCCCCAGCATTTT.

The V and J genes are TRBV2 and TRBJ1-3; no clear D gene. This CDR3 region has 12 residues. Germline assignment: CDR1 SNHLY and CDR2 FYNNEI. V was shortened by 5 bases and J by 2 bases, with 4 bases between the two germline ends. The CDR3 loop reads CASSRPGNTIYF. In DNA, the CDR3 is TGTGCCAGCAGTAGACCTGGAAACACCATATATTTT.

The chain links TRBV30 to TRBJ1-3; 8 bases align to TRBD1. With V trimmed by 2 bases and J by 1 base, 4 bases remained unmatched. The CDR3 runs to 15 residues. The germline V gene encodes CDR1 GTSNPN and CDR2 SVGIG (reference sequence). The CDR3 sequence is CAWSNRGWSGNTIYF. The CDR3 DNA sequence: TGTGCCTGGAGTAACAGGGGGTGGTCTGGAAACACCATATATTTT.

This chain uses TRBV18 with TRBJ1-2; 10 bases align to TRBD1. The germline V gene encodes CDR1 KGHSH and CDR2 LQKENI. The CDR3 extends over 14 amino acids. The V segment lost 3 bases and the J segment 8 bases; nucleotides outside the gene matches: 6. The CDR3 region is CASSPTGGSIGYTF. Here the CDR3 DNA reads TGTGCCAGCTCACCGACAGGGGGCTCTATCGGCTACACCTTC.

The CDR3 DNA reads TGTGCCAGCAGCTTGACTCCTGTTGGGACCGGGGAGCTGTTTTTT. It is translated as CASSLTPVGTGELFF. V and J are TRBV7-2 and TRBJ2-2; unclear D gene. Germline lookup yields CDR1 SGHTA and CDR2 FQGNSA. V lost 3 bases to trimming and J lost 5 bases, with 13 bases between them. The CDR3 is made up of 15 amino acids.